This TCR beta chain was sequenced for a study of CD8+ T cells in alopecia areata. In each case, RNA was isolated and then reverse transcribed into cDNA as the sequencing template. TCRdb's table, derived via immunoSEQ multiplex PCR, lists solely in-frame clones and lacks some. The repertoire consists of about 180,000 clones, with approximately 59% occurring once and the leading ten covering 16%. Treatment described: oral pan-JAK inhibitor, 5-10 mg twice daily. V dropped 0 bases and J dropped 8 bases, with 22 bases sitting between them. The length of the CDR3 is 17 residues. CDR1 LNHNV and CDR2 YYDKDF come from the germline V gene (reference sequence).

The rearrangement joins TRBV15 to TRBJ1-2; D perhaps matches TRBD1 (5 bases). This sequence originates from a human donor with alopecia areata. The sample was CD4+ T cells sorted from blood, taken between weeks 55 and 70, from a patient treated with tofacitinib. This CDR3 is CATSRDEEGSFLRGYTF. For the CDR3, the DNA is TGTGCCACCAGCAGAGATGAGGAGGGGTCCTTCCTGAGGGGCTACACCTTC. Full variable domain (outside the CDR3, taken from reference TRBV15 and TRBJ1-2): DAMVIQNPRYQVTQFGKPVTLSCSQTLNHNVMYWYQQKSSQAPKLLFHYYDKDFNNEADTPDNFQSRRPNTSFCFLDIRSPGLGDTAMYLCATSRDEEGSFLRGYTFGSGTRLTVV.